This is a list of T cell receptor beta chains from one sample in a study of T cells in Graves' hyperthyroidism and ophthalmopathy. TCRdb used MiXCR to reprocess the multiplex PCR reads, holding one entry per CDR3 protein. Of hundreds of thousands of distinct CDR3 sequences listed, around 15% were seen once; the top ten hold around 4%. The sequencing input was blood. Source of these receptors: a woman aged 40 to 50 with Graves' ophthalmopathy. The CDR3 runs from the conserved cysteine through the conserved F or W. The D gene is left open where the match is weak. Expanded clones are given a class, and other clones once, few, many or no size at all.

TRBD1	.	TRBV6-1	TRBJ1-2	CASSTGGFNYGYTF	TGTGCCAGCAGTACAGGGGGCTTCAACTATGGCTACACCTTC
.	many	TRBV6-1	TRBJ1-1	CASSQRGRGTEAFF	TGTGCCAGCAGTCAAAGGGGACGGGGAACTGAAGCTTTCTTT
.	many	TRBV11-2	TRBJ2-5	CASSMRAETQYF	TGTGCCAGCAGCATGAGGGCGGAGACCCAGTACTTC
.	few	TRBV10-3	TRBJ1-1	CAISESIVNTEAFF	TGTGCCATCAGTGAGTCAATAGTGAACACTGAAGCTTTCTTT
TRBD2	many	TRBV27	TRBJ2-7	CASSSTGTSLREQYF	TGTGCCAGCAGTTCGACCGGGACTAGCCTCCGCGAGCAGTACTTC
TRBD1	.	TRBV6-1	TRBJ2-7	CASIEQGASLYEQYF	TGTGCCAGCATCGAACAGGGGGCTAGTCTCTACGAGCAGTACTTC
.	many	TRBV6-5	TRBJ2-7	CASSYSSTGFRGNEQYF	TGTGCCAGCAGTTACTCTTCTACGGGCTTTCGGGGAAACGAGCAGTACTTC
TRBD2	many	TRBV6-2/TRBV6-3	TRBJ2-7	CASLRTSVSYEQYF	TGTGCCAGCCTGAGGACTAGCGTTTCCTACGAGCAGTACTTC
.	many	TRBV30	TRBJ1-2	CAWSVGWGYGYTF	TGTGCCTGGAGTGTAGGTTGGGGGTATGGCTACACCTTC
TRBD2	many	TRBV7-9	TRBJ2-5	CASSLGTSGETQYF	TGTGCCAGCAGCTTGGGGACTAGCGGGGAGACCCAGTACTTC
.	many	TRBV6-1	TRBJ2-7	CATGSSGEQYF	TGCGCAACAGGTTCTTCTGGGGAGCAGTACTTC
.	many	TRBV2	TRBJ2-5	CATLRHQETQYF	TGTGCCACCCTCAGGCACCAAGAGACCCAGTACTTC